The rows below give T cell receptor beta chains drawn from one sample of a study of T cells after yellow fever vaccination. TCRdb analysed the 5' RACE reads with MiXCR anew, one entry per CDR3 protein. The table has hundreds of thousands of distinct CDR3 sequences, approximately 4% seen once. Sample: PBMCs, taken 5 days after the yellow fever booster vaccination. Receptor source: a man younger than 30 who received the YFV17D yellow fever vaccine. The CDR3 runs from the conserved cysteine through the conserved F or W. The D gene is left open where the match is weak. The size of a clone is reported for some rows only, either as once, few or many, or as a class for expanded clones.

TRBD1,.,TRBJ2-1,TRBV5-4,TGTGCCAGCAGCGTGGGACAGGGGACATACAATGAGCAGTTCTTC,CASSVGQGTYNEQFF
TRBD1,many,TRBJ1-1,TRBV20-1,TGCAGTGCTAGAGACAATAACAGGGGGCGCACTGAAGCTTTCTTT,CSARDNNRGRTEAFF
.,.,TRBJ2-6,TRBV5-6,TGTGCCAGCAGCTTTGTTTCCATTTCTGGGGCCAACGTCCTGACTTTC,CASSFVSISGANVLTF
TRBD2,many,TRBJ2-5,TRBV7-8,TGTGCCAGCAGCTTGGCCGGGGGGTCTCAAGAGACCCAGTACTTC,CASSLAGGSQETQYF
.,.,TRBJ2-1,TRBV5-1,TGCGCCAGCAGCTTTCCGCAAGACAAACCCAATGAGCAGTTCTTC,CASSFPQDKPNEQFF
.,.,TRBJ2-7,TRBV2,TGTGCCAGCAGTGGGCAGGCGGGCCGACACTCCGAGCAGTACTTC,CASSGQAGRHSEQYF
.,many,TRBJ2-1,TRBV30,TGTGCCTGGAGTCTATTCGATGAGCAGTTCTTC,CAWSLFDEQFF
TRBD2,.,TRBJ2-1,TRBV15,TGTGCCACCAGCAGAGATGGATCGACTAGCGGTAATGAGCAGTTCTTC,CATSRDGSTSGNEQFF
TRBD2,few,TRBJ2-1,TRBV15,TGTGCCACCAGCAGAAGGCTAGCGGGGGGGACAAGCTACAATGAGCAGTTCTTC,CATSRRLAGGTSYNEQFF
.,.,TRBJ1-3,TRBV20-1,TGCAGTGCTAGCGGCCGAGGGAACTCACCTGGAAACACCATATATTTT,CSASGRGNSPGNTIYF
TRBD2,.,TRBJ2-5,TRBV12-3/TRBV12-4,TGTGCCAGCAGATCCGGGACTAGCGGGGGTAAAGAGACCCAGTACTTC,CASRSGTSGGKETQYF
TRBD1,many,TRBJ2-1,TRBV5-1,TGCGCCAGCAGCTTGGCCCACAGGGGCAATGAGCAGTTCTTC,CASSLAHRGNEQFF
.,few,TRBJ2-1,TRBV27,TGTGCCAGCAGTCCGAGACTAGGCGGCAATGAGCAGTTCTTC,CASSPRLGGNEQFF
TRBD2,few,TRBJ2-1,TRBV6-6,TGTGCCAGCAGATCCGGGGGGGCCTACAATGAGCAGTTCTTC,CASRSGGAYNEQFF
.,.,TRBJ1-2,TRBV3-1,TGTGCCAGCAGCCAAGATGCGGCGGGTCTATACTATGGCTACACCTTC,CASSQDAAGLYYGYTF
TRBD1,many,TRBJ1-1,TRBV7-9,TGTGCCAGCAGCTTAGAAGGGACAGACACTGAAGCTTTCTTT,CASSLEGTDTEAFF
.,.,TRBJ2-7,TRBV6-2/TRBV6-3,TGTGCCAGCGGCCCTAGGGGGTCGGTTTACGAGCAGTACTTC,CASGPRGSVYEQYF
.,few,TRBJ2-1,TRBV11-2,TGTGCCAGCAGCTTAGGGCAGATCGAGTTCTTC,CASSLGQIEFF
.,many,TRBJ2-5,TRBV7-2,TGTGCCAGCAGCCCGGGGTTGGTCCAAGAGACCCAGTACTTC,CASSPGLVQETQYF
.,many,TRBJ1-1,TRBV7-8,TGTGCCAGCAGCTTAGCGTCGGGACCGTTGAACACTGAAGCTTTCTTT,CASSLASGPLNTEAFF
.,many,TRBJ1-2,TRBV5-4,TGTGCCAGCGGAGGGGGGAACTATGGCTACACCTTC,CASGGGNYGYTF
.,.,TRBJ2-5,TRBV2,TGTGCCAGCAGAAAGACCCCTCAAGAGACCCAGTACTTC,CASRKTPQETQYF
TRBD1,many,TRBJ1-3,TRBV12-3/TRBV12-4,TGTGCCACCCAGCCCGGGACAGGGGGTAACACCATATATTTT,CATQPGTGGNTIYF
.,few,TRBJ1-2,TRBV12-3/TRBV12-4,TGTGCCAGCAGTTTTGGGGTCTCCTATGGCTACACCTTC,CASSFGVSYGYTF
TRBD2,few,TRBJ2-1,TRBV6-2/TRBV6-3,TGTGCCAGCGGGGCTAGCGGGGGGGCAACGAACAATGAGCAGTTCTTC,CASGASGGATNNEQFF
TRBD2,many,TRBJ2-3,TRBV27,TGTGCCAGCACCGGGGGGGGCCGGGGGACAGATACGCAGTATTTT,CASTGGGRGTDTQYF
TRBD1,.,TRBJ1-5,TRBV25-1,TGTGCCAGCAGTGACAGGGGGGTAAATCAGCCCCAGCATTTT,CASSDRGVNQPQHF
.,.,TRBJ2-2,TRBV27,TGTGCCAGCACCCAGAGGGACTTCCCTGGGGGGGAGCTGTTTTTT,CASTQRDFPGGELFF
.,many,TRBJ1-1,TRBV20-1,TGCAGTGCCCCCTTAGGGGACACTGAAGCTTTCTTT,CSAPLGDTEAFF
.,.,TRBJ2-1,TRBV3-1,TGTGCCAGCAGCCAAGAGGAGCTCCATGAGCAGTTCTTC,CASSQEELHEQFF
.,many,TRBJ1-3,TRBV28,TGTGCCAGCAGAGAGACCGGAAACACCATATATTTT,CASRETGNTIYF
TRBD2,.,TRBJ2-3,TRBV6-5,TGTGCCAGCAGCCGCCGGGCCCTAGCGGGGCGAAGCACAGATACGCAGTATTTT,CASSRRALAGRSTDTQYF
.,few,TRBJ1-4,TRBV20-1,TGCAGTGCTAGCGGGCAGGCAACTAATGAAAAACTGTTTTTT,CSASGQATNEKLFF
.,many,TRBJ1-2,TRBV6-5,TGTGCCAGCAGTTATACAGGCGACTATGGCTACACCTTC,CASSYTGDYGYTF
.,few,TRBJ2-3,TRBV6-6,TGTGCCAGCAGTCCCCGGTCGGGCGCAGGCGGATCATACACAGATACGCAGTATTTT,CASSPRSGAGGSYTDTQYF